The rows below give T cell receptor beta chains drawn from one sample of a study of patients and donors after allogeneic stem cell transplantation. Via MiXCR, TCRdb re-called the RT-PCR reads, giving one row per CDR3 protein. The table has 800,000 to 1,000,000 distinct CDR3 sequences, roughly 17% seen once; the top ten hold roughly 6.4%. Sequenced sample: blood, either unsorted or a sorted T cell fraction (not recorded which). The receptors shown here come from a human donor who was either an allogeneic HSCT recipient or a stem cell or donor lymphocyte infusion donor (not recorded which). It is not recorded whose cells these are; they may come from a transplant donor. CDR3s include the opening cysteine and the closing phenylalanine or tryptophan. D genes are given only for firm matches. The size field is filled for only some rows; it gives once, few, many or a size class.

d_call j_call clone_size v_call cdr3_nt cdr3_aa
NA TRBJ1-1 NA TRBV6-4 TGTGCCAGCAGTGACTCGCCGGTCAACACTGAAGCTTTCTTT CASSDSPVNTEAFF
NA TRBJ1-2 few TRBV20-1 TGCAGTGCTAAGATTACCGCGATCTCTATGGGCTACACCTTC CSAKITAISMGYTF
NA TRBJ2-3 NA TRBV6-5 TGTGCCAGCAGTTATGGTACCACCTTCACAGATACGCAGTATTTT CASSYGTTFTDTQYF
TRBD1 TRBJ1-1 NA TRBV11-2 TGTGCCAGCAGCAAAAACAGGGGGGGATCGAACACTGAAGCTTTCTTT CASSKNRGGSNTEAFF
NA TRBJ2-4 few TRBV18 TGTGCCAGCTCTCCGGTCCCCGGAGCCAAAAACATTCAGTACTTC CASSPVPGAKNIQYF
NA TRBJ2-5 few TRBV6-1 TGTGCCAGCAGCTCCGACACGGGGATAGGGGAGACCCAGTACTTC CASSSDTGIGETQYF
TRBD1 TRBJ2-7 many TRBV15 TGTGCCACCAGCAGGGACAGGGGGTCCTACGAGCAGTACTTC CATSRDRGSYEQYF
NA TRBJ2-3 few TRBV29-1 TGCAGCGTTGAAGACTTAGAGATATCCACAGATACGCAGTATTTT CSVEDLEISTDTQYF
TRBD2 TRBJ2-7 few TRBV4-1 TGCGCCAGCAGCCCTCTGGGACTAGCGATCTACGAGCAGTACTTC CASSPLGLAIYEQYF
NA TRBJ1-1 NA TRBV6-2/TRBV6-3 TGTGCCAGCAGTCCGGGAGTCTGGTACACTGAAGCTTTCTTT CASSPGVWYTEAFF
NA TRBJ1-5 NA TRBV20-1 TGCAGTGCTAGTAGGGACGGCCAAGATCAGCCCCAGCATTTT CSASRDGQDQPQHF
TRBD1 TRBJ1-1 NA TRBV7-8 TGTGCCAGCAGCAAAACAGGGGGCCCTGAAGCTTTCTTT CASSKTGGPEAFF
NA TRBJ2-3 few TRBV28 TGTGCCAGCAGTTTCTGGGCAGGGAGCACAGATACGCAGTATTTT CASSFWAGSTDTQYF
TRBD2 TRBJ2-7 NA TRBV4-2 TGTGCCAGCAGCCAGTCTCCGGGACTAGCGGGAGGCCCGGCCTACGAGCAGTACTTC CASSQSPGLAGGPAYEQYF
TRBD2 TRBJ2-2 few TRBV12-3/TRBV12-4 TGTGCCAGCAGTTTATCCCCTGGACTAGCGGGAAAGACCGGGGAGCTGTTTTTT CASSLSPGLAGKTGELFF
NA TRBJ2-2 NA TRBV20-1 TGCAGTGCTAGGAGGGCCACCGGGGAGCTGTTTTTT CSARRATGELFF
NA TRBJ2-7 NA TRBV7-2 TGTGCCAGCAGCTACGGACTAGGACAGGGACGATACGAGCAGTACTTC CASSYGLGQGRYEQYF
NA TRBJ1-3 few TRBV5-8 TGTGCCAGTCTCAGGGGTTCTGGAAACACCATATATTTT CASLRGSGNTIYF
NA TRBJ2-1 few TRBV9 TGTGCCAGCACCATAGGGGGGTCCCACAATGAGCAGTTCTTC CASTIGGSHNEQFF
TRBD2 TRBJ2-5 NA TRBV13 TGTGCCAGCAGCGCCTGGACTAGCGGTCGAGAGACCCAGTACTTC CASSAWTSGRETQYF
NA TRBJ2-1 NA TRBV20-1 TGCAGTTGCCCAGCCAGGGGTCAAAATGAGCAGTTCTTC CSCPARGQNEQFF
NA TRBJ2-3 many TRBV7-2 TGTGCCAGCAGCCATGTCGGCACAGATACGCAGTATTTT CASSHVGTDTQYF
NA TRBJ1-6 few TRBV4-2 TGTGCCAGCAGCCAAGATCTCCCTGGCTCCTATAATTCACCCCTCCATTTT CASSQDLPGSYNSPLHF
NA TRBJ2-3 many TRBV7-3 TGTGCCAGCAGTTTACGCGGGGGCAGCACAGATACGCAGTATTTT CASSLRGGSTDTQYF
NA TRBJ2-3 few TRBV6-1 TGTGCCAGCAGTGAGCGGGTCTCTAGCACAGATACGCAGTATTTT CASSERVSSTDTQYF
NA TRBJ1-5 NA TRBV12-3/TRBV12-4 TGTGCCAGCACCTCTGGGGCAGTTGATCAGCCCCAGCATTTT CASTSGAVDQPQHF
NA TRBJ1-4 many TRBV7-7 TGTGCTAGCAGCTTCACTGACGGATTCGGTGAAAAACTGTTTTTT CASSFTDGFGEKLFF
NA TRBJ1-1 few TRBV5-6 TGTGCCAGCAGCCCACTAAGAATGAACACTGAAGCTTTCTTT CASSPLRMNTEAFF
TRBD2 TRBJ2-1 NA TRBV7-6 TGTGCCAGCAGCTCGGTTCGCGGGAGGGCCGGGGGTGAGCAGTTCTTC CASSSVRGRAGGEQFF
NA TRBJ1-4 NA TRBV4-3 TGCGCCAGCAGCCAAGATAGGTTGGGCTCGAGGGAAAAACTGTTTTTT CASSQDRLGSREKLFF
NA TRBJ1-5 NA TRBV11-2 TGTGCCAGCAGCTTAAGGTCTTCTGTCCCCAATCAGCCCCAGCATTTT CASSLRSSVPNQPQHF
NA TRBJ1-5 few TRBV20-1 TGCAGTGCCTCGGGAGGGTGGAATCAGCCCCAGCATTTT CSASGGWNQPQHF
TRBD1 TRBJ1-1 few TRBV4-2 TGTGCCAGCAGCCAGGCAGGACAGGGGATGAACACTGAAGCTTTCTTT CASSQAGQGMNTEAFF
TRBD1 TRBJ1-2 NA TRBV7-2 TGTGCCAGCACCTATGAGACAGGGGGGAACTATGGCTACACCTTC CASTYETGGNYGYTF
NA TRBJ2-1 few TRBV28 TGTGCCAGCCGAGCTTTCCGGACAGCATACAATGAGCAGTTCTTC CASRAFRTAYNEQFF
NA TRBJ2-7 NA TRBV2 TGTGCCAGCAGGTCGGGGCTCGGGACTCCACGCGGCGAGCAGTACTTC CASRSGLGTPRGEQYF
TRBD2 TRBJ2-5 NA TRBV5-1 TGCGCCAGCAGCTACCATGGGACTAACAAACAAGAGACCCAGTACTTC CASSYHGTNKQETQYF
NA TRBJ1-1 NA TRBV6-1 TGTGCCAGCAGTGAAGAAACAACAGACCTAAACACTGAAGCTTTCTTT CASSEETTDLNTEAFF
NA TRBJ2-5 many TRBV20-1 TGCAGCGCAAAGGGCAGCCCGGAGACCCAGTACTTC CSAKGSPETQYF
NA TRBJ2-7 few TRBV4-1 TGCGCCAGCAGCCAAGATAGGGCAGGAGCCTACGAGCAGTACTTC CASSQDRAGAYEQYF
NA TRBJ2-3 few TRBV5-1 TGCGCCAGCAGCTTTGAGCCAGGGGTGGCAGATACGCAGTATTTT CASSFEPGVADTQYF
NA TRBJ1-1 few TRBV29-1 TGCAGCTTAGAGCGGGGGCGCGGGACTGAAGCTTTCTTT CSLERGRGTEAFF
NA TRBJ1-5 NA TRBV19 TGTGCCAGTGGGACCGTGACCCAGCATTTT CASGTVTQHF
NA TRBJ1-2 NA TRBV13 TGTGCCAGCAGCTTAGATGGGAGATGGGGCTACACCTTC CASSLDGRWGYTF
NA TRBJ1-2 few TRBV2 TGTGCCAGCAGTGAGCTCAGGTCTGGTGGCTACACCTTC CASSELRSGGYTF
TRBD2 TRBJ2-7 NA TRBV7-2 TGTGCCAGCAGCTTAGTTTGGCGGGGGGGCGGAAGATACGAGCAGTACTTC CASSLVWRGGGRYEQYF
TRBD2 TRBJ2-3 few TRBV2 TGTGCCAGCAGGGGGACTAGATACAGCACAGATACGCAGTATTTT CASRGTRYSTDTQYF
NA TRBJ1-1 few TRBV2 TGTGCCAGCAGTGGGCAGGGGAGGGGCACTGAAGCTTTCTTT CASSGQGRGTEAFF
TRBD2 TRBJ2-3 few TRBV12-3/TRBV12-4 TGTGCCAGCAGTGAGGAGGGCCTAGCGGCAGATACGCAGTATTTT CASSEEGLAADTQYF
TRBD1 TRBJ2-7 NA TRBV27 TGTGCCAGCAGTCCAAACAGGGGACCCTACGAGCAGTACTTC CASSPNRGPYEQYF
TRBD2 TRBJ2-7 few TRBV5-1 TGCGCCAGCAGCCCCCAAGGACTAGCGGGGGGGGACGAGCAGTACTTC CASSPQGLAGGDEQYF